This T cell receptor beta chain was recorded in a study of PD-1 blockade in classical Hodgkin lymphoma. With respect to this clone: Its antigen is unidentified.

Assay used: immunoSEQ multiplex PCR; TCRdb lists only in-frame clones, some missing. Of 75,000 to 100,000 clones listed, roughly 83% were seen once; the top ten hold 12%. The CDR3 runs 10 residues. Germline CDR1 and CDR2: DFQATT and SNEGSKA (reference sequence). V lost 3 bases to trimming and J lost 9 bases, with 6 bases between them. Whole-study results and caveats: While CD8+ TCR diversity did not rise significantly by C4D1, CD4+ TCR diversity did.

Every patient relapsed after autologous stem cell transplantation, and brentuximab vedotin exposure varied. The receptor's source is a human donor with classical Hodgkin lymphoma. The sequencing used peripheral blood mononuclear cells (PBMCs), collected at baseline. The rearrangement joins TRBV20-1 to TRBJ2-1, with D unclear. Written as DNA, the CDR3 is TGCAGTGCTAGTAGATTTGAGCAGTTCTTC. Protein: CSASRFEQFF.